These 18 T cell receptor beta chains share one sample of origin, sequenced in a study of T cell clonality in common variable immunodeficiency. TCRdb's table, derived via immunoSEQ multiplex PCR, lists solely in-frame clones and lacks some. Recorded here are approximately 81,000 clones, with no singletons, and the ten leading clones hold about 0.8%. The material sequenced was peripheral blood mononuclear cells. The receptors come from a person aged 18 to 69 in good health.

This clone was observed many times. CDR3 sequence reads: CASSIWAGGDLNYGYTF. The sequenced CDR3 bases are TGTGCCAGTAGTATTTGGGCAGGGGGAGATCTGAACTATGGC. This rearrangement joins TRBV19 to TRBJ1-2; 7 bases agree with TRBD1. The read ends 3 residues shy of where the CDR3 ends; the end is completed using the germline J gene. Looked up from germline, CDR1 is LNHDA and CDR2 is SQIVND (reference sequence). The junction had 12 bases not matched to a gene; V was cut back by 3 bases and J by 2 bases. The CDR3 spans 17 residues.

This clone was observed many times. The read stops 3 residues short of the end of the CDR3; the missing end is completed from the germline J gene. This rearrangement joins TRBV20-1 to TRBJ2-3; TRBD2 matches at 12 bases. The junction had 4 bases not matched to a gene; V was cut back by 0 bases and J by 3 bases. The CDR3 sequence is 16 residues long. The germline V gene encodes CDR1 DFQATT and CDR2 SNEGSKA (reference sequence). The CDR3 sequence: CSARDRLAGGTDTQYF. The CDR3 DNA, read in part, is TGCAGTGCTAGAGATCGCCTAGCGGGGGGGACAGATACG.

This clone was seen ten or more times. CDR3 bases read: TGCGCCAGCGGATTGACTAGCTCCTACGAG. Its translation is CASGLTSSYE. The whole CDR3 protein is CASGLTSSYEQYF. The rearrangement joins TRBV5-1 to TRBJ2-7, with D perhaps TRBD2 (6 bases). The DNA ends 3 residues before the CDR3 does, and the rest of the CDR3 is filled in from the germline J gene. The CDR3 sequence is 13 residues long. Trimming left V 7 bases short and J 0 bases short, with 11 bases between. Germline values: CDR1 SGHRS, CDR2 YFSETQ.

The table lists this clone with many counts. CDR3 in amino acids: CATSRGGTSTSNEQFF. The DNA read from the CDR3 is TGTGCCACCAGCAGAGGAGGAACTAGCACATCAAATGAG. The chain couples TRBV15 to TRBJ2-1; tentative D call: TRBD2 (6 bases). With the read ending 3 residues before the CDR3 end, the germline J gene is used to fill in that end. V was pared by 1 base and J by 7 bases, with 17 bases between. There are 16 residues in the CDR3. Per germline, CDR1 LNHNV and CDR2 YYDKDF (reference sequence).

At least ten counts were recorded for this clone. The read finishes 3 residues shy of the CDR3 end, and the germline J gene is used to complete it. This rearrangement joins TRBV7-9 to TRBJ2-5, with 10 bases lining up with TRBD2. Germline CDR1 is SEHNR and CDR2 is FQNEAQ (reference sequence). There are 15 residues in the CDR3. The ends lost 7 bases at V and 2 bases at J; junction bases unmatched: 7. CDR3 loop: CASTRTSGIQETQYF. The CDR3 bases that were read are TGTGCCAGCACGCGGACTAGCGGAATACAAGAGACC.

This clone was seen repeatedly, ten times or more. The read ends 3 residues early relative to the CDR3; the germline J gene fills the gap. The chain uses TRBV2 and TRBJ1-1, with D possibly being TRBD1 (6 bases). V lost 1 base, J lost 3 bases, and 6 bases lay in between. Germline values: CDR1 SNHLY, CDR2 FYNNEI. This CDR3 comprises 13 residues. The sequenced CDR3 bases are TGTGCCAGCAGTGAAGACAGGGACACTGAA. Translated, it gives CASSEDRDTE. The full CDR3 protein reads CASSEDRDTEAFF.

Ten or more counts support this clone. The read ends 3 residues early relative to the CDR3; the germline J gene fills the gap. The chain has TRBV19 and TRBJ2-3; D possibly corresponds to TRBD1 (7 bases). V lost 1 base, J lost 4 bases, and 12 bases lay in between. Germline V lookup: CDR1 LNHDA, CDR2 SQIVND (reference sequence). This CDR3 has 15 amino acids. CDR3 DNA (partial): TGTGCCAGTAGTATAGCTCGGAGGGGGCCAGATACG. Protein: CASSIARRGPDT. The CDR3 in its entirety is CASSIARRGPDTQYF.

The table lists this clone with many counts. The sequence runs out 3 residues before the end of the CDR3; the remainder is reconstructed from the germline J gene. This sequence joins TRBV12-3 or TRBV12-4 and TRBJ2-7; 8 bases are shared with TRBD1. CDR3 length: 14 amino acids. The trim removed 3 bases at V and 3 bases at J, leaving 4 bases unmatched. The sequenced part of the CDR3 DNA is TGTGCCAGCAGTTTCGGCGGACAGGGCTACGAG. Amino acids: CASSFGGQGYE. The CDR3 in its entirety is CASSFGGQGYEQYF.

This clone was picked up many times. Coverage ceases 3 residues before the CDR3 finishes, and the germline J gene fills in the end. V usage is TRBV19 and J usage is TRBJ2-7, with 8 bases lining up with TRBD1. With V trimmed by 5 bases and J by 6 bases, 6 bases remained unmatched. The V gene's germline CDR1 is LNHDA and CDR2 SQIVND (reference sequence). This CDR3 spans 13 amino acids. The CDR3 bases that were read are TGTGCCAGTAGTGCCATGACAGGGGTCGAG. Translation gives CASSAMTGVE. The entire CDR3 is CASSAMTGVEQYF. Full variable domain (outside the CDR3, taken from reference TRBV19 and TRBJ2-7): DGGITQSPKYLFRKEGQNVTLSCEQNLNHDAMYWYRQDPGQGLRLIYYSQIVNDFQKGDIAEGYSVSREKKESFPLTVTSAQKNPTAFYLCASSAMTGVEQYFGPGTRLTVT.

Points on this clone: The read finishes 3 residues shy of the CDR3 end, and the germline J gene is used to complete it. V and J are TRBV7-6 and TRBJ2-7; 9 nucleotides match TRBD2. The germline CDR1 and CDR2 sequences are SGHVS and FNYEAQ. This CDR3 region has 16 residues. The ends lost 5 bases at V and 5 bases at J; junction bases unmatched: 13. The DNA read from the CDR3 is TGTGCCAGCAGCCCCCTCCGGGCGGGAGGGATAAACGAG. Its protein is CASSPLRAGGINE. The full CDR3 protein reads CASSPLRAGGINEQYF.

This clone came up many times. The observed sequence ends 3 residues before the CDR3 terminus, with the missing tail filled in from the germline J gene. The gene calls are TRBV20-1 and TRBJ2-7; D gene unclear. Deletions cut 0 bases from V and 3 bases from J, with 6 bases between. Germline V gene data show CDR1 as DFQATT and CDR2 as SNEGSKA (reference sequence). The CDR3 extends over 12 amino acids. The CDR3 DNA, read in part, is TGCAGTGCTAGAGATTTCGGCTACGAG. This sequence encodes CSARDFGYE. The whole CDR3 protein reads CSARDFGYEQYF.

This clone was recorded at least ten times. The observed sequence ends 3 residues before the CDR3 terminus, with the missing tail filled in from the germline J gene. This chain joins TRBV30 and TRBJ2-6; 7 bases are shared with TRBD1. V dropped 7 bases and J dropped 0; count of bases not matched to a gene: 12. The CDR3 consists of 17 residues. Germline lookup yields CDR1 GTSNPN and CDR2 SVGIG (reference sequence). The CDR3 loop is CASPLPGTASGANVLTF. The CDR3 DNA, read in part, is TGTGCCTCCCCCCTACCCGGGACAGCCTCTGGGGCCAACGTC.

This clone was counted ten times or more. The sequence runs out 3 residues before the end of the CDR3; the remainder is reconstructed from the germline J gene. The chain couples TRBV28 to TRBJ2-1, with TRBD2 identical over 11 bases. This CDR3 contains 14 residues. V gave up 6 bases and J gave up 4 bases; unmatched junction bases: 2. In germline, CDR1 is MDHEN, CDR2 SYDVKM. CDR3 region: CASRLAGGYNEQFF. The DNA read from the CDR3 is TGTGCCAGCAGGTTAGCGGGAGGGTACAATGAG.

This clone was detected many times. CDR3 bases read: TGTGCCAGCAGCGCAAGCGGGGTTGGGGGCGAG. Its protein is CASSASGVGGE. The CDR3, in full, reads CASSASGVGGEQYF. The V and J genes are TRBV7-3 and TRBJ2-7; TRBD2 matches at 7 bases. Sequencing ends 3 residues short of the CDR3 end; the germline J gene provides the rest. The CDR3 contains 14 residues. V lost 5 bases to trimming and J lost 6 bases; unmatched junction nucleotides: 10. Germline-derived CDR1 and CDR2 are SGHTA and FQGTGA.

This clone was seen at least ten times. The read comes to an end 3 residues before the CDR3 does, leaving the germline J gene to fill in the end. The V call is TRBV7-9, the J call TRBJ1-1; D gene uncertain. Looked up from germline, CDR1 is SEHNR and CDR2 is FQNEAQ (reference sequence). V lost 1 base and J lost 3, with 6 bases in between. This CDR3 spans 13 amino acids. The sequenced CDR3 bases are TGTGCCAGCAGCTTAGAGGGCCACACTGAA. Its protein product is CASSLEGHTE. The entire CDR3 protein is CASSLEGHTEAFF.

There are many counts of this clone. The sequence runs out 3 residues before the end of the CDR3; the remainder is reconstructed from the germline J gene. The rearrangement links TRBV6-2 or TRBV6-3 to TRBJ1-5; the match to TRBD1 covers 8 bases. V lost 6 bases to trimming and J lost 3 bases; unmatched junction nucleotides: 7. Germline assignment: CDR1 MNHEY and CDR2 SVGEGT. The CDR3 totals 15 residues. The sequenced part of the CDR3 DNA is TGTGCCAGCAGACCATCAGGGGGCCTCAATCAGCCC. It translates to CASRPSGGLNQP. The full CDR3 is CASRPSGGLNQPQHF.

Many counts were recorded for this clone. The DNA ends 3 residues before the CDR3 does, and the rest of the CDR3 is filled in from the germline J gene. The J gene is TRBJ2-5, the V gene TRBV5-4; 7 positions match TRBD1. The CDR3 spans 15 residues. Looked up from germline, CDR1 is SGHNT and CDR2 is YYREEE (reference sequence). The V gene end was trimmed by 9 bases and the J gene end by 4 bases; junction bases not matched to a gene: 15. CDR3 DNA (partial): TGTGCCACCTCGGAACTTGACAGGGTGAGAGAGACC. It specifies CATSELDRVRET. The full CDR3 is CATSELDRVRETQYF.

This clone was found many times. The sequenced fragment ends 3 residues before the CDR3 boundary, so the rest is inferred from the germline J gene. The chain employs TRBV7-2 and TRBJ2-5; 12 bases match TRBD2. The J segment lost 4 bases and the V segment lost 0 bases, leaving 9 bases of the junction unmatched. Germline CDR1 SGHTA, CDR2 FQGNSA. The length of the CDR3 is 18 residues. CDR3: CASSLAWASGGGVETQYF. CDR3 DNA, as far as it was read: TGTGCCAGCAGCTTAGCGTGGGCTAGCGGGGGGGGTGTAGAGACC. Based on the CDR3 plus reference TRBV7-2 and TRBJ2-5, the full variable domain is GAGVSQSPSNKVTEKGKDVELRCDPISGHTALYWYRQSLGQGLEFLIYFQGNSAPDKSGLPSDRFSAERTGGSVSTLTIQRTQQEDSAVYLCASSLAWASGGGVETQYFGPGTRLLVL.